This T cell receptor (beta chain) derives from a study of T cells in Graves' hyperthyroidism and ophthalmopathy. Researchers took RNA transcripts and amplified the TCR beta CDR3 regions from them. When the TCR CDR3 underwent first-round RT-PCR, the HTBI primer set was used. One entry per CDR3 protein results from TCRdb running MiXCR on the multiplex PCR reads. The data contain a few hundred thousand distinct CDR3 sequences, around 42% of them singletons. The CDR3 runs to 15 residues. V lost 4 bases and J lost 7; bases outside the gene matches: 8. This receptor was obtained from a woman aged 18-29 years with Graves' hyperthyroidism. The sample taken for sequencing was peripheral blood or thyroid tissue (not recorded which). The V call is TRBV12-3 or TRBV12-4, the J call TRBJ1-4; TRBD1 matches 8 bases. The CDR3 region has the DNA TGTGCCAGCAGTTCCGCAGGGGGGACAGGTGAAAAACTGTTTTTT. It encodes CASSSAGGTGEKLFF.